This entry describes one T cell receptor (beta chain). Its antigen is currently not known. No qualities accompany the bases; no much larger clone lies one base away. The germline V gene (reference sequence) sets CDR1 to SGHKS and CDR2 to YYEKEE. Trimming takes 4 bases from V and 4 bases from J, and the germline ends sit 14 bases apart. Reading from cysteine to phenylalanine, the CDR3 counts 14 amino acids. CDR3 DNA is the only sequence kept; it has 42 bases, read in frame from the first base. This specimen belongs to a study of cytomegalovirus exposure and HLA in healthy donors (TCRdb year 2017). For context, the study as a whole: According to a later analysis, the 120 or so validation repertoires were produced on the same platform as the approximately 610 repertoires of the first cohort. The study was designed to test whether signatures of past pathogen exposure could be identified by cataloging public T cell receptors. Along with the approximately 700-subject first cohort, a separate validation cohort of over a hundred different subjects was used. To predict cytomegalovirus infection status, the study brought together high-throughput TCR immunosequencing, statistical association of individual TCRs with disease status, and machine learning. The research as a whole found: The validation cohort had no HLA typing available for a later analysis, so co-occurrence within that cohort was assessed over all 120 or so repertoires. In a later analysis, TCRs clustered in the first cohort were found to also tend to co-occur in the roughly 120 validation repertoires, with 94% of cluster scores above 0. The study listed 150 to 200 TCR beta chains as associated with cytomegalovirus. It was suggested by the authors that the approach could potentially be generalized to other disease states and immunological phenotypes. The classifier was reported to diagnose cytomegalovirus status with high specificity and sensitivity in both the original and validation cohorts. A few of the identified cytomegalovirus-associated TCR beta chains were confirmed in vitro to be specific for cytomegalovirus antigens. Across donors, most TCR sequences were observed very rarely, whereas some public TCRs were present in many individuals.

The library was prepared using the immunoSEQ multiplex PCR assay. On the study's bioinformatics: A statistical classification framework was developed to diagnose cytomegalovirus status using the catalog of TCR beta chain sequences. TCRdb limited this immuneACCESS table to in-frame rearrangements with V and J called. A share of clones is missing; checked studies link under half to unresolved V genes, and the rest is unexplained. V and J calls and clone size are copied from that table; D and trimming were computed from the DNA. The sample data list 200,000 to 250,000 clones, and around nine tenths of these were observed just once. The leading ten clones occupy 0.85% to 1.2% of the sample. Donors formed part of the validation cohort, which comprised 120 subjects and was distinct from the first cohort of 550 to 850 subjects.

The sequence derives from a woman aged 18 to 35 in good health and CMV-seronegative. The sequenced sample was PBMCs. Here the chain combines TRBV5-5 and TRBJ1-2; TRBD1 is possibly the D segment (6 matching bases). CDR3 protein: CASSPLDRLYGYTF. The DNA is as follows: TGTGCCAGCAGCCCGCTTGACAGGCTCTATGGCTACACCTTC.